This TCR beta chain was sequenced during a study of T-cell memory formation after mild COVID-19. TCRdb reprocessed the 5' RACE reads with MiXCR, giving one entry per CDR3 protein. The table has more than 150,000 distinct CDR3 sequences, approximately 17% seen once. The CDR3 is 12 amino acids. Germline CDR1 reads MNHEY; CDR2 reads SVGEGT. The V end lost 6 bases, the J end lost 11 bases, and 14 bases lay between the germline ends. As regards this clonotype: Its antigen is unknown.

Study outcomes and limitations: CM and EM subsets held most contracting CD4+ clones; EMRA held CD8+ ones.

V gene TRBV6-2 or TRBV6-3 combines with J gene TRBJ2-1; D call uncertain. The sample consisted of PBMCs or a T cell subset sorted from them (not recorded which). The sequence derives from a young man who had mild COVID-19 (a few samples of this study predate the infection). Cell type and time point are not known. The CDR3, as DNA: TGTGCCAGCAGCCCGTCGGCTCGGAAGCAGTTCTTC. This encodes CASSPSARKQFF.